The TCR beta chain described here comes from a study of cytomegalovirus exposure and HLA in healthy donors. This CDR3 is built from 16 residues. Between the trimmed V and J ends, which lost 6 bases and 9 bases, there was a span of 24 bases. Germline-derived CDR1 and CDR2 are MDHEN and SYDVKM. This table comes from immunoSEQ multiplex PCR, and its TCRdb copy is limited to in-frame clones, with some not included. The sample shows under 250,000 clones, less than 90% of them seen only once. The TCR originated in a woman between 18 and 29 years old in good health and CMV-seronegative. Source material: PBMCs. V and J are TRBV28 and TRBJ1-5; D is perhaps TRBD1 (5 bases). DNA for the CDR3: TGTGCCAGCAGGCGGAACGTTGGGACCGACATAGGGCCCCAGCATTTT. Translation gives CASRRNVGTDIGPQHF. The whole variable domain, filled in from reference TRBV28 and TRBJ1-5, reads DVKVTQSSRYLVKRTGEKVFLECVQDMDHENMFWYRQDPGLGLRLIYFSYDVKMKEKGDIPEGYSVSREKKERFSLILESASTNQTSMYLCASRRNVGTDIGPQHFGDGTRLSIL.